The 13 T cell receptor beta chains below come from one sample, sequenced in a study of cytomegalovirus exposure and HLA in healthy donors (dated by TCRdb to about 2017). Library creation used the immunoSEQ multiplex PCR assay. The multiplex PCR relied on a mix of 60 forward primers for TCR Vbeta segments and 13 reverse primers for TCR Jbeta segments. Imported from immuneACCESS, the table was reduced by TCRdb to in-frame sequences with V and J called. These copies leave out some clones; in studies compared against another copy, an unresolved V gene accounts for under half, and the cause of the remainder is not known. The sample table contains 190,000 or so clones; only one count was recorded for 70% to 85% of them. The top ten clones comprise roughly 0.097% of the sample. The sample was PBMCs. The receptors shown here come from a boy aged 2 to 10 in good health and CMV-seronegative.

The V and J genes are TRBV5-6 and TRBJ1-1; 10 nucleotides align to TRBD1. V shed 6 bases, J shed 7 bases, and the junction held 9 bases outside the gene matches. Per the germline V gene, CDR1 is SGHDT and CDR2 is YYEEEE. The CDR3 has 14 residues. CDR3 in DNA: TGTGCCAGCAACCCGACAGGGGGCCATTATGAAGCTTTCTTT. Its protein is CASNPTGGHYEAFF.

The chain has TRBV18 and TRBJ2-1; 8 positions agree with TRBD2. The CDR3 is made up of 14 amino acids. Germline V lookup: CDR1 KGHSH, CDR2 LQKENI. The V gene end was trimmed by 3 bases and the J gene end by 6 bases; junction bases not matched to a gene: 4. This CDR3 reads CASSPLGGGNEQFF. The DNA of the CDR3 is TGTGCCAGCTCACCTCTCGGGGGGGGCAATGAGCAGTTCTTC.

The chain is built from TRBV7-3 and TRBJ2-2; D is possibly TRBD2 (5 bases). Germline V lookup: CDR1 SGHTA, CDR2 FQGTGA. The V gene lost 2 bases and the J gene lost 0 bases, with 10 bases spanning the gap. This CDR3 has 16 amino acids. The CDR3 sequence is CASSLRAGANTGELFF. Written as DNA, the CDR3 is TGTGCCAGCAGCTTACGTGCGGGCGCGAACACCGGGGAGCTGTTTTTT.

J is TRBJ1-4 and V is TRBV4-1; D is undetermined. This CDR3 has 16 residues. Germline V lookup: CDR1 MGHRA, CDR2 YSYEKL. Trimming shortened V by 2 bases and J by 3 bases, and 13 bases separated the two germline ends. Here the CDR3 reads CASSQIFLSANEKLFF. In nucleotides, the CDR3 is TGCGCCAGCAGCCAAATTTTCCTTTCAGCTAATGAAAAACTGTTTTTT.

This clone was detected once. The chain links TRBV13 to TRBJ2-3; 9 positions match TRBD2. Germline V CDR1 and CDR2: PRHDT, FYEKMQ (reference sequence). The V and J ends lost 4 bases and 0 bases, in that order; junction bases with no gene match: 11. The length of the CDR3 is 18 residues. The DNA for the CDR3 is TGTGCCAGCAGCTCATTAGCGGGGGAATACACTAGCACAGATACGCAGTATTTT. It encodes CASSSLAGEYTSTDTQYF.

The chain uses TRBV27 and TRBJ1-1, with 7 bases that match TRBD1. The CDR3 contains 16 residues. Germline CDR1 reads MNHEY; CDR2 reads SMNVEV (reference sequence). The J segment lost 5 bases and the V segment lost 6 bases, leaving 15 bases of the junction unmatched. CDR3: CASSPQTGRGRTEAFF. CDR3 in DNA: TGTGCCAGCAGCCCCCAGACAGGGAGAGGAAGAACTGAAGCTTTCTTT.

The chain joins TRBV27 to TRBJ1-1; D unresolved. Looked up from germline, CDR1 is MNHEY and CDR2 is SMNVEV (reference sequence). The CDR3 consists of 15 residues. The V gene lost 2 bases and the J gene lost 5 bases, with 15 bases spanning the gap. The CDR3 region is CASSLGPARVTEAFF. The CDR3 coding sequence is TGTGCCAGCAGTTTAGGGCCAGCGCGGGTGACTGAAGCTTTCTTT.

The rearrangement links TRBV27 to TRBJ2-1, with 9 bases identical to TRBD2. The V gene end was trimmed by 4 bases and the J gene end by 6 bases; junction bases not matched to a gene: 13. This CDR3 is 17 amino acids long. Germline V gene data show CDR1 as MNHEY and CDR2 as SMNVEV (reference sequence). Here the CDR3 reads CASSSLLIAGDTNEQFF. The CDR3 DNA follows: TGTGCCAGCAGTTCCCTTCTGATAGCGGGGGATACCAATGAGCAGTTCTTC.

The V and J genes are TRBV6-4 and TRBJ2-3, with 10 bases identical to TRBD2. V lost 4 bases, J lost 0 bases, and 7 bases stayed unmatched. This CDR3 contains 17 residues. Germline lookup yields CDR1 MRHNA and CDR2 SNTAGT. The CDR3 protein is CASSGFSGGPSTDTQYF. The DNA for the CDR3 is TGTGCCAGCAGTGGGTTTAGCGGGGGGCCTAGCACAGATACGCAGTATTTT.

J is TRBJ1-2 and V is TRBV5-1; a weak D match, TRBD1 (5 bases). The CDR3 loop spans 13 amino acids. With 2 bases removed from V and 6 bases from J, the gap between germline ends came to 11 bases. Looked up from germline, CDR1 is SGHRS and CDR2 is YFSETQ. CDR3 nucleotide sequence: TGCGCCAGCAGCTTCGGGGGGGGTGATGGCTACACCTTC. This encodes CASSFGGGDGYTF.

The gene calls are TRBV5-1 and TRBJ2-2, with D possibly matching TRBD2 (6 bases). The V gene's germline CDR1 is SGHRS and CDR2 YFSETQ. Trimming removed 1 base at V and 7 bases at J, with 20 bases between. The CDR3 contains 17 residues. Here the CDR3 reads CASSLPRLVPGGGELFF. CDR3 DNA sequence: TGCGCCAGCAGCTTGCCACGACTAGTGCCTGGGGGCGGGGAGCTGTTTTTT.

The V and J genes are TRBV7-9 and TRBJ2-5; possibly TRBD1 for D (6 bases). The CDR3 contains 12 residues. In germline, CDR1 is SEHNR, CDR2 FQNEAQ (reference sequence). Trimming took 6 bases from V and 4 from J, leaving 9 bases between them. The DNA of the CDR3 is TGTGCCAGCAGTCCAGGGGCAGAGACCCAGTACTTC. It codes for CASSPGAETQYF. The complete variable domain, with remaining parts taken from reference TRBV7-9 and TRBJ2-5, reads DTGVSQNPRHKITKRGQNVTFRCDPISEHNRLYWYRQTLGQGPEFLTYFQNEAQLEKSRLLSDRFSAERPKGSFSTLEIQRTEQGDSAMYLCASSPGAETQYFGPGTRLLVL.

J is TRBJ2-1 and V is TRBV7-9; TRBD2 agrees at 10 bases. Germline loops: CDR1 SEHNR, CDR2 FQNEAQ (reference sequence). This CDR3 is 15 amino acids long. V gave up 5 bases and J gave up 9 bases; unmatched junction bases: 10. The CDR3 spells CASSLRSGGAGEQFF. DNA for the CDR3: TGTGCCAGCAGCCTTCGAAGCGGGGGGGCCGGTGAGCAGTTCTTC.